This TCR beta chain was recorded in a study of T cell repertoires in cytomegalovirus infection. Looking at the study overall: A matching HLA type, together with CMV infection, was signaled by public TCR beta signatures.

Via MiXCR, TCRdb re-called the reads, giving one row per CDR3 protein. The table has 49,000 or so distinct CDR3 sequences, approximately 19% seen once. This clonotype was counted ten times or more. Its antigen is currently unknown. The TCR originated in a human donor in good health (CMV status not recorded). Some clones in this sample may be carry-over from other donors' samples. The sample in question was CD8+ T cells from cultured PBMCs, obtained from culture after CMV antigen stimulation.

Written as DNA, the CDR3 is TGTGCCAGCAGCTTTTCCGAGGCAGCCAAAAACATTCAGTACTTC. Translated: CASSFSEAAKNIQYF. The chain has TRBV7-9 and TRBJ2-4; D unresolved. Trimming took 3 bases from V and 0 from J, leaving 9 bases between them. The CDR3 sequence is 15 residues long. The germline V gene encodes CDR1 SEHNR and CDR2 FQNEAQ (reference sequence).